This T cell receptor (beta chain) was sequenced in a study of patients and donors after allogeneic stem cell transplantation. CDR3 size: 15 residues. Germline values: CDR1 MNHEY, CDR2 SVGAGI. With V trimmed by 2 bases and J by 2 bases, 3 bases remained unmatched. One entry per CDR3 protein, called by TCRdb with MiXCR from the RT-PCR reads. The table has about 90,000 distinct CDR3 sequences, about 44% seen once. This clonotype was observed a handful of times. The chain is built from TRBV6-5 and TRBJ1-5, with 7 positions matching TRBD1. Sequences were obtained from blood, either unsorted or a sorted T cell fraction (not recorded which). The clonotype comes from a human donor who was either an allogeneic HSCT recipient or a stem cell or donor lymphocyte infusion donor (not recorded which). It is not recorded whose cells these are; they may come from a transplant donor. For the CDR3, the DNA is TGTGCCAGCAGTTACCAGGGGGGCGGCAATCAGCCCCAGCATTTT. Its translation: CASSYQGGGNQPQHF.